This T cell receptor beta chain was profiled in a study of blood T cell repertoires in COVID-19. Across the whole study: Italy, Spain and the United States were the sources of the convalescent and acute COVID-19 samples.

J lost 7 bases, V lost 1 base, and 4 bases had no gene match. In germline, CDR1 is KGHSH, CDR2 LQKENI. The CDR3 loop spans 15 amino acids. In the authors' methods: Estimation of nucleated cell counts was performed using reference gene primer amplification. TCRdb's table, derived via immunoSEQ multiplex PCR, lists solely in-frame clones and lacks some. D and trimming come from the DNA, and the V and J calls and clone size come from that table. This sample has 100,000 to 150,000 clones; around 82% occur once, and the top ten carry 17%. One Seattle source followed patients from active infection through their disease course.

The receptor was isolated from a man aged 25 to 40 with COVID-19, enrolled during active disease. J is TRBJ1-6 and V is TRBV18, with 7 bases that match TRBD1. The sequenced sample consisted of peripheral blood. This chain's CDR3 is CASSPQGAMNSPLHF. The CDR3 nucleotides read TGTGCCAGCTCACCACAGGGGGCTATGAATTCACCCCTCCACTTT.